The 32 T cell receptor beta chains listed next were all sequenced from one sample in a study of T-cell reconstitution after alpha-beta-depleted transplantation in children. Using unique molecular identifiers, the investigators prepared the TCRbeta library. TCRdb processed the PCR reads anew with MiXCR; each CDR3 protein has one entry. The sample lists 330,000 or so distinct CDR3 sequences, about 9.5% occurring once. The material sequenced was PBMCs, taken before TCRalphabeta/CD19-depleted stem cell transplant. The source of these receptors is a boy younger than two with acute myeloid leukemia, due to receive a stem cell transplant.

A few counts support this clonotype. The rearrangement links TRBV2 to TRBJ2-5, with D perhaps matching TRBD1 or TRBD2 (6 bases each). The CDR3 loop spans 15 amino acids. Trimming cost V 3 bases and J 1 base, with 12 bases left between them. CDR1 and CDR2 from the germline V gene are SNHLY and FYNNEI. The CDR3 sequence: CASSEGGRRQETQYF. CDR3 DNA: TGTGCCAGCAGTGAGGGGGGCAGACGCCAAGAGACCCAGTACTTC.

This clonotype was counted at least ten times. CDR3 sequence (DNA): TGTGCCAGCAGTCACGGACTAGCGGGAGGGATGGGGAATGAGCAGTTCTTC. Translating gives CASSHGLAGGMGNEQFF. The chain joins TRBV12-3 or TRBV12-4 to TRBJ2-1; 15 bases fit TRBD2. This CDR3 is 17 amino acids long. V was pared by 5 bases and J by 7 bases, with 9 bases of the junction left unmatched.

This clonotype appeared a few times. The CDR3 DNA sequence: TGTGCCAGCAGGGGGACAGCAGGGAGAAGCACAGATACGCAGTATTTT. This encodes CASRGTAGRSTDTQYF. The V call is TRBV6-1, the J call TRBJ2-3; 7 bases agree with TRBD1. The CDR3 loop spans 16 amino acids. The germline V gene encodes CDR1 MNHNS and CDR2 SASEGT. V dropped 6 bases and J dropped 0; count of bases not matched to a gene: 9.

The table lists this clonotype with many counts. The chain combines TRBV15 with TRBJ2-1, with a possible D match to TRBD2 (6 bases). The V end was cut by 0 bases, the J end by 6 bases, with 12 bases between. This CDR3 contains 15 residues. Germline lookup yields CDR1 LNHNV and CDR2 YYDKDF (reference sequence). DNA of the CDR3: TGTGCCACCAGCAGAGACTCGCGGAGGGGCAATGAGCAGTTCTTC. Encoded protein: CATSRDSRRGNEQFF.

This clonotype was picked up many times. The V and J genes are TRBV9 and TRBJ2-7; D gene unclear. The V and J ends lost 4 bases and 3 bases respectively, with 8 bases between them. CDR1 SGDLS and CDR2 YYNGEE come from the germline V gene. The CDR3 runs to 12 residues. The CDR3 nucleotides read TGTGCCAGCAGCCCACACATCTACGAGCAGTACTTC. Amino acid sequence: CASSPHIYEQYF.

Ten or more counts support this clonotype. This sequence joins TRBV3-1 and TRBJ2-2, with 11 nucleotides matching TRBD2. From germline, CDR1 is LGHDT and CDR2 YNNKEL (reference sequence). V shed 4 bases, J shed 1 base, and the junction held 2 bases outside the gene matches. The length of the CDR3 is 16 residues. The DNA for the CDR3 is TGTGCCAGCAGCCGGGGACTAGCGGTGAACACCGGGGAGCTGTTTTTT. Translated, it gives CASSRGLAVNTGELFF. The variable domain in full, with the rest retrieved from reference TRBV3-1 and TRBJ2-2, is DTAVSQTPKYLVTQMGNDKSIKCEQNLGHDTMYWYKQDSKKFLKIMFSYNNKELIINETVPNRFSPKSPDKAHLNLHINSLELGDSAVYFCASSRGLAVNTGELFFGEGSRLTVL.

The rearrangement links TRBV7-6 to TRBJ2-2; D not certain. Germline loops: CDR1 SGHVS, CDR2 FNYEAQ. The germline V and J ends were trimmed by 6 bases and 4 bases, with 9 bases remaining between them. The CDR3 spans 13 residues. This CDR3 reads CASSSRPTGELFF. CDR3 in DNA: TGTGCCAGCAGTTCCCGGCCCACCGGGGAGCTGTTTTTT.

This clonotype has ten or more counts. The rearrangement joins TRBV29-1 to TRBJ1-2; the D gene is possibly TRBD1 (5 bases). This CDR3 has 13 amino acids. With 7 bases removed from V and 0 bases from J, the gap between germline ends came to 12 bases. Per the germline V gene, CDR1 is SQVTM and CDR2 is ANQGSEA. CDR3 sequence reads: CSAGTAANYGYTF. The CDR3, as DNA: TGCAGCGCTGGGACGGCAGCTAACTATGGCTACACCTTC.

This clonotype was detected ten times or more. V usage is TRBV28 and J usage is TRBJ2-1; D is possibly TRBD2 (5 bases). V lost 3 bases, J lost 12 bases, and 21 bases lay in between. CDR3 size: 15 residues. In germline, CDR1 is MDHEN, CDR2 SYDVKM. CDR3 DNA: TGTGCCAGCAGTTTGTGGTCTAGCTACTCAGCAGGGCAGTTCTTC. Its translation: CASSLWSSYSAGQFF.

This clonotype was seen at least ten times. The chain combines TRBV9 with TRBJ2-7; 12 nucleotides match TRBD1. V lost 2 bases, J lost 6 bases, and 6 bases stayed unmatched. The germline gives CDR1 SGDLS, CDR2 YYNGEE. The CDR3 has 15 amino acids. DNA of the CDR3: TGTGCCAGCAGCGTCTCCGGGACAGGGGGCTCCGAGCAGTACTTC. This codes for CASSVSGTGGSEQYF.

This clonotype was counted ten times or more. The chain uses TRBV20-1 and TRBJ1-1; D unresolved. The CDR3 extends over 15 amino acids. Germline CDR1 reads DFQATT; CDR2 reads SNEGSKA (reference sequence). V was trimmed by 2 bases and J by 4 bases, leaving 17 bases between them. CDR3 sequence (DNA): TGCAGTGCTAGATCCATCCGGGCCGCGGGCACTGAAGCTTTCTTT. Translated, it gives CSARSIRAAGTEAFF.

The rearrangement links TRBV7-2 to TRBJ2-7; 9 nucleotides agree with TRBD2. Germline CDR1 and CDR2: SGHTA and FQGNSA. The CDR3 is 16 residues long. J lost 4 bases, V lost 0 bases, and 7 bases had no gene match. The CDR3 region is CASSLAPGLAFYEQYF. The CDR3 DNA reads TGTGCCAGCAGCTTAGCCCCGGGACTAGCATTTTACGAGCAGTACTTC.

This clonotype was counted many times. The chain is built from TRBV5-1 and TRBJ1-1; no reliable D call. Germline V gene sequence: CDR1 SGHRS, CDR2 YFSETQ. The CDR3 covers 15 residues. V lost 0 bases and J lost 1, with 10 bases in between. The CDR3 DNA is TGCGCCAGCAGCTTGGTGGGGAGCACGAACACTGAAGCTTTCTTT. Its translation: CASSLVGSTNTEAFF.

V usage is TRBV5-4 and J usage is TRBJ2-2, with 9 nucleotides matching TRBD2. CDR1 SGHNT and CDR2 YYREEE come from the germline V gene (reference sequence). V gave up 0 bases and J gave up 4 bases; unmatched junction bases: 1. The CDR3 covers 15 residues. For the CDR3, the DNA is TGTGCCAGCAGCTTGGGACTAGCGGCCACCGGGGAGCTGTTTTTT. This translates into CASSLGLAATGELFF.

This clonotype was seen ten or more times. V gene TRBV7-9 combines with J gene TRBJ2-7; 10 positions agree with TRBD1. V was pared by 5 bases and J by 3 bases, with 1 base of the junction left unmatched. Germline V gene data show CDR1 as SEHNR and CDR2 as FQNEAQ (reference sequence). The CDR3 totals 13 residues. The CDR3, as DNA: TGTGCCAGCAGCGGGGACAGGGGCTACGAGCAGTACTTC. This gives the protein CASSGDRGYEQYF.

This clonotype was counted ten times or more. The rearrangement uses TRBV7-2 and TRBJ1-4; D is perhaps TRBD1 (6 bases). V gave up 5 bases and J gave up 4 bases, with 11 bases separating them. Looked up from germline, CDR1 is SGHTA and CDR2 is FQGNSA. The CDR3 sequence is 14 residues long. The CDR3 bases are TGTGCCAGCAGCCTCGACAGGTTTAATGAAAAACTGTTTTTT. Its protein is CASSLDRFNEKLFF.

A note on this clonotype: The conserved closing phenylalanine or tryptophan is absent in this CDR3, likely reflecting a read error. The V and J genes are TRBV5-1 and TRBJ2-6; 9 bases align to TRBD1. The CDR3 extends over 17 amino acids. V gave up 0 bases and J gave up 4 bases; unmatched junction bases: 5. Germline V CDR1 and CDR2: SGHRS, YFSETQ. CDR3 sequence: CASSLDRGLVGANVLTC. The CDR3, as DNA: TGCGCCAGCAGCTTGGACAGGGGGCTGGTGGGGGCCAACGTCCTGACTTGC.

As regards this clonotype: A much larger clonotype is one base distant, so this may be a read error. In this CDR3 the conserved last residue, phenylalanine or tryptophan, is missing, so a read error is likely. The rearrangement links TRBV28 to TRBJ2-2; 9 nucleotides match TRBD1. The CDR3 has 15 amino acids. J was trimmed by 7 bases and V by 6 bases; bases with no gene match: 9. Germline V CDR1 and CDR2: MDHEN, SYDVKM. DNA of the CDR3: TGTGCCAGCAGGTCCGGGACAGGGTACCACGGGGAGCTGTTTTTA. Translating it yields CASRSGTGYHGELFL.

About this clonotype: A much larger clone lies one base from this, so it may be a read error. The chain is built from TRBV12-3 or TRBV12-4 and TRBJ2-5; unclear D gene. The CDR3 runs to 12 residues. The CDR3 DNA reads TGTGCCGGCAGCCCCGCCCTTGAGACCCAGTACTTC. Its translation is CAGSPALETQYF.

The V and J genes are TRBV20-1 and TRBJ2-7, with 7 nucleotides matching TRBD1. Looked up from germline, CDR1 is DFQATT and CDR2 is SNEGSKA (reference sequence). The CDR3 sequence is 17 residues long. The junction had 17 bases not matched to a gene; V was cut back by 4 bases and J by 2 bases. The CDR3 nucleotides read TGCAGTGCTACCTTAAGGGGGCAGGTCCCCTCGCCCTACGAGCAGTACTTC. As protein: CSATLRGQVPSPYEQYF.

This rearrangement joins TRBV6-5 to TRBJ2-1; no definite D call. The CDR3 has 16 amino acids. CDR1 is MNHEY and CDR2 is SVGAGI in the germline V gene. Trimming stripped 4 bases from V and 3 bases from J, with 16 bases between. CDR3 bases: TGTGCCAGCAGTTTACACCCAAACCCCCTCTACAATGAGCAGTTCTTC. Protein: CASSLHPNPLYNEQFF.

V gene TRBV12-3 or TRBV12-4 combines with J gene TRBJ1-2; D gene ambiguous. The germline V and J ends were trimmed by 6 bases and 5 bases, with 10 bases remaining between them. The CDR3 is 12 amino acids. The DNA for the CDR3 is TGTGCCAGCAGCCACACAGTGTATGGCTACACCTTC. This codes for CASSHTVYGYTF.

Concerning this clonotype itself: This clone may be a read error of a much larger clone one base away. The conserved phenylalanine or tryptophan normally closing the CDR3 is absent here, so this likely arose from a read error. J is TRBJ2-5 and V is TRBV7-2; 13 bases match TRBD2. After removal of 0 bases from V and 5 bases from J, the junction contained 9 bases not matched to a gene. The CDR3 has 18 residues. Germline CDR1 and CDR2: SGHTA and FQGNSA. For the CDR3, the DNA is TGTGCCAGCAGCTTAGCCCTACTAGCGGGAGGGCGCACGGAGACCCAGTACTCC. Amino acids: CASSLALLAGGRTETQYS.

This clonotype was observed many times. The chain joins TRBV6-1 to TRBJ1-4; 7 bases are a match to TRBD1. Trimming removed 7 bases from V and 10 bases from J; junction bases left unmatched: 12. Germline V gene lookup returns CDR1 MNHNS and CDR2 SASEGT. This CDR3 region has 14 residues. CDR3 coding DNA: TGTGCCAGCATCGCGAGGACAGGAAGTGGAAAACTGTTTTTT. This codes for CASIARTGSGKLFF.

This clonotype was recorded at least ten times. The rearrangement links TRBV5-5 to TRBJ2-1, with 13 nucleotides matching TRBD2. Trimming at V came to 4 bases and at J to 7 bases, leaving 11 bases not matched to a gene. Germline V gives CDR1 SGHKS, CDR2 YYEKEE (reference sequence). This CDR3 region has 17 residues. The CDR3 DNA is TGTGCCAGCAGCACTGGTTCCCGGACTAGCGGGGGTAATGAGCAGTTCTTC. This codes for CASSTGSRTSGGNEQFF. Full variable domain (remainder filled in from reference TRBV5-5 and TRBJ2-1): DAGVTQSPTHLIKTRGQQVTLRCSPISGHKSVSWYQQVLGQGPQFIFQYYEKEERGRGNFPDRFSARQFPNYSSELNVNALLLGDSALYLCASSTGSRTSGGNEQFFGPGTRLTVL.

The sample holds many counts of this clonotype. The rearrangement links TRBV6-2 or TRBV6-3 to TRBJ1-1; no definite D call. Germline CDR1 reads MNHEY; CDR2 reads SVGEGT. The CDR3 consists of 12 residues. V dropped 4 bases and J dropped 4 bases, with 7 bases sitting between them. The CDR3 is CASSFGSTEAFF. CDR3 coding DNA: TGTGCCAGCAGTTTCGGGAGCACTGAAGCTTTCTTT.

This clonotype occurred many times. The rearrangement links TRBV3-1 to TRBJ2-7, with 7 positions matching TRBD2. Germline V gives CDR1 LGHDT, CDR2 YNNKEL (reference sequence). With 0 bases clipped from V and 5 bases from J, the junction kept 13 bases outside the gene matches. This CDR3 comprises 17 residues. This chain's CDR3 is CASSQDRFNGGGHEQYF. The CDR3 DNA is TGTGCCAGCAGCCAAGATCGGTTCAACGGGGGAGGGCACGAGCAGTACTTC.

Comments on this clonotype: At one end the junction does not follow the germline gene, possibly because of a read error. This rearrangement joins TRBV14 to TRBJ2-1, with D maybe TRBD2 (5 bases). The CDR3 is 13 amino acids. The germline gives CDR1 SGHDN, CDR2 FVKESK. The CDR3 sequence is CASSRERVYEPFF. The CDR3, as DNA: TGTGCCAGCAGCCGGGAGAGGGTGTATGAGCCGTTCTTC. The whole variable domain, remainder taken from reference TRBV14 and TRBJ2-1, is EAGVTQFPSHSVIEKGQTVTLRCDPISGHDNLYWYRRVMGKEIKFLLHFVKESKQDESGMPNNRFLAERTGGTYSTLKVQPAELEDSGVYFCASSRERVYEPFFGPGTRLTVL.

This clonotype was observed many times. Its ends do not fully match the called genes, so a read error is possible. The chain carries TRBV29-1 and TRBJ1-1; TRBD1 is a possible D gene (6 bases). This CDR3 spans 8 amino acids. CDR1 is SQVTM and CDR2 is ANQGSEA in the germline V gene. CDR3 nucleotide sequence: TGCAGCGTTGAAGGACAGGTTTTT. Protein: CSVEGQVF. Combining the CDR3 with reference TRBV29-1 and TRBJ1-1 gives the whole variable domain SAVISQKPSRDICQRGTSLTIQCQVDSQVTMMFWYRQQPGQSLTLIATANQGSEATYESGFVIDKFPISRPNLTFSTLTVSNMSPEDSSIYLCSVEGQVFGQGTRLTVV.

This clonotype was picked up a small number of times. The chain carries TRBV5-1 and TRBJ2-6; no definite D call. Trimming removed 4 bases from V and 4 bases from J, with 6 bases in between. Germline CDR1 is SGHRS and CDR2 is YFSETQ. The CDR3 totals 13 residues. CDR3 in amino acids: CASSPGGANVLTF. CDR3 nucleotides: TGCGCCAGCAGCCCCGGGGGGGCCAACGTCCTGACTTTC.

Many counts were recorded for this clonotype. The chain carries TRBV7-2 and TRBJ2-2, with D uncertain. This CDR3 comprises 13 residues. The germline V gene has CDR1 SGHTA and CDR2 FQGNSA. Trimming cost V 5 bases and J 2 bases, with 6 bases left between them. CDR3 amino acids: CASSPRNTGELFF. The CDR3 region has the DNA TGTGCCAGCAGCCCCCGAAACACCGGGGAGCTGTTTTTT.

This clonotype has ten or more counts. Here the CDR3 reads CASSLQTAYEQYF. The CDR3 nucleotides are TGTGCCAGCAGTCTGCAGACGGCCTACGAGCAGTACTTC. This chain connects TRBV12-3 or TRBV12-4 to TRBJ2-7; no reliable D call. Trimming took 5 bases from V and 2 from J, leaving 10 bases between them. There are 13 residues in the CDR3.